Listed below are T cell receptor beta chains from one sample, sequenced in a study of blood T cell repertoires in COVID-19. Method: immunoSEQ multiplex PCR; TCRdb's copy keeps in-frame clones and lacks some. The sample yields 200,000 or so clones, around 90% seen once. The material sequenced was PBMCs or T cells enriched from blood (not recorded which). The receptors come from a woman aged 25-40 years who had recovered from COVID-19. Both conserved end residues are part of each CDR3. D genes are given only for firm matches. For some rows the clone size is stated as once, few or many, or as a class when expanded; others skip it.

.,TRBV4-3,TRBJ2-6,TRBD1,TGCGCCAGCAGCCAAGATTTCGTCAGTCAGGGGGCCCTCTCTGGGGCCAACGTCCTGACTTTC,CASSQDFVSQGALSGANVLTF
once,TRBV29-1,TRBJ1-2,TRBD1,TGCAGCGTTGAGGGACAGGCTAACTATGGCTACACCTTC,CSVEGQANYGYTF
.,TRBV5-1,TRBJ1-2,.,TGCGCCAGCAGCTTGCAACAGGGTTACTATGGCTACACCTTC,CASSLQQGYYGYTF
.,TRBV24-1,TRBJ1-5,.,TGTGCCACCAGTGATTGGACAAATAATCAGCCCCAGCATTTT,CATSDWTNNQPQHF
.,TRBV7-9,TRBJ2-7,TRBD1,TGTGCCAGCAGCTCCGGGACAGGGTCCGCCGAGCAGTACTTC,CASSSGTGSAEQYF
.,TRBV6-5,TRBJ2-1,TRBD2,TGTGCCAGCAGGGGACGGGGGGGCGACGGTGAGCAGTTCTTC,CASRGRGGDGEQFF
.,TRBV28,TRBJ1-1,.,TGTGCCGGGCGGGGCAGGGAGACTGAAGCTTTCTTT,CAGRGRETEAFF
.,TRBV11-2,TRBJ2-1,TRBD1,TGTGCCATAGGGGGCGCTGGCTATGAGCAGTTCTTC,CAIGGAGYEQFF
once,TRBV5-6,TRBJ2-1,TRBD1,TGTGCCAGCAGCTTAGTACAGGGGGGTTTCAATGAGCAGTTCTTC,CASSLVQGGFNEQFF
.,TRBV5-6,TRBJ1-4,TRBD1,TGTGCCAGCAGCAGCCGGACAGGGGCGTATGATGAAAAACTGTTTTTT,CASSSRTGAYDEKLFF
.,TRBV19,TRBJ1-2,.,TGTGCCAGTAACCCCGCCCGGGGAGAAGGTGGCTACACCTTC,CASNPARGEGGYTF
.,TRBV5-1,TRBJ2-2,.,TGCGCCAGCAGTCTTCAGGGTCTCGGGGAGCTGTTTTTT,CASSLQGLGELFF
.,TRBV5-1,TRBJ2-5,.,TGCGCCAGCAGCTTGGCCGGTGAGCAAGAGACCCAGTACTTC,CASSLAGEQETQYF
.,TRBV29-1,TRBJ1-2,.,TGCAGCGTTGGGCTTGGCCGGACAGCCAACTATGGCTACACCTTC,CSVGLGRTANYGYTF
.,TRBV10-3,TRBJ2-5,TRBD1,TGTGCCATCAGTGAGCCAGGACAGGGGGCAAATTGGGAGACCCAGTACTTC,CAISEPGQGANWETQYF
once,TRBV5-6,TRBJ2-5,.,TGTGCCAGCAGCTTTACAGGGTACCAAGAGACCCAGTACTTC,CASSFTGYQETQYF
.,TRBV5-6,TRBJ2-3,.,TGTGCCAGCAGCTCGAGCCGAGATGCGCAGTATTTT,CASSSSRDAQYF
.,TRBV3-1/TRBV3-2,TRBJ2-7,.,TGTGCCAGCAGCCAAGCAACAGCCTCCTACGAGCAGTACTTC,CASSQATASYEQYF
.,TRBV7-8,TRBJ1-1,.,TGTGCCAGCAGCCCGTTGACAGGAGTGAACACTGAAGCTTTCTTT,CASSPLTGVNTEAFF
once,TRBV11-3,TRBJ1-2,.,TGTGCCAGCAGCTTAGATGGGGGGAATGGCTACACCTTC,CASSLDGGNGYTF
.,TRBV6-5,TRBJ2-5,.,TGTGCCAGCAGTATCAGGTTCCAAGAGACCCAGTACTTC,CASSIRFQETQYF
.,TRBV5-8,TRBJ2-2,.,TGTGCCAGCAGCCAGCGGGTCAAGAACACCGGGGAGCTGTTTTTT,CASSQRVKNTGELFF
.,TRBV2,TRBJ2-2,.,TGTGCCAGCAGTGACAGAACGAACACCGGGGAGCTGTTTTTT,CASSDRTNTGELFF
few,TRBV10-3,TRBJ1-3,.,TGTGCCATAAGACAGCCCTCTGGAAACACCATATATTTT,CAIRQPSGNTIYF
.,TRBV7-3,TRBJ2-2,.,TGTGCCAGCAGCCCCCCGGTTGGTCCCGCGAACACCGGGGAGCTGTTTTTT,CASSPPVGPANTGELFF
.,TRBV18,TRBJ1-1,TRBD1,TGTGCCAGCTCACACAGGGGGTTGGAGACTGAAGCTTTCTTT,CASSHRGLETEAFF
.,TRBV6-2/TRBV6-3,TRBJ2-3,TRBD2,TGTGCCAGCAGTTCCGGGACTAGTCGGGATACGCAGTATTTT,CASSSGTSRDTQYF
.,TRBV19,TRBJ2-2,TRBD2,TGTGCCAGTACTACTAGCGGGGGGATTGTCGGGGAGCTGTTTTTT,CASTTSGGIVGELFF
.,TRBV7-2,TRBJ2-3,TRBD2,TGTGCCAGCAGCGTCACTAGCGCTAGCACAGATACGCAGTATTTT,CASSVTSASTDTQYF
.,TRBV5-4,TRBJ2-7,.,TGTGCCAGCAGTAGAGAAGGGGCCAGGTCCTACGAGCAGTACTTC,CASSREGARSYEQYF
.,TRBV5-1,TRBJ1-2,.,TGCGCCAGCAGCTTGTATCGACCCAGGGGAGTGGGCTACACCTTC,CASSLYRPRGVGYTF
.,TRBV6-2/TRBV6-3,TRBJ1-2,TRBD1,TGTGCCAGCAGTGCCTCCCAGGGGGCGAGGTACACCTTC,CASSASQGARYTF
.,TRBV6-5,TRBJ2-2,TRBD2,TGTGCCAGCAGTTACGTCGGGGGGTTAGGCACCGGGGAGCTGTTTTTT,CASSYVGGLGTGELFF
.,TRBV11-3,TRBJ2-2,TRBD1,TGTGCCAGCAGCTTTACAGGGGTCGACACCGGGGAGCTGTTTTTT,CASSFTGVDTGELFF
.,TRBV6-1,TRBJ2-1,TRBD2,TGTGCCAGCAGTGACCTTCGGACTAGCGCCGTCCACAATGAGCAGTTCTTC,CASSDLRTSAVHNEQFF
.,TRBV13,TRBJ2-1,.,TGTGCCAGCAGCTCTAAGGCGTCAGGGTCCTACAATGAGCAGTTCTTC,CASSSKASGSYNEQFF
few,TRBV7-3,TRBJ1-2,TRBD1,TGTGCCAGCAGCCCAACCGGGACAGGGCGGAGGGGCTACACCTTC,CASSPTGTGRRGYTF
.,TRBV19,TRBJ1-4,.,TGTGCCAGTACATTCCTGGCTCCTAATGAAAAACTGTTTTTT,CASTFLAPNEKLFF
.,TRBV9,TRBJ2-1,TRBD2,TGTGCCAGCAGCGCCTTTAGCGGGGTGAGACACAATGAGCAGTTCTTC,CASSAFSGVRHNEQFF
.,TRBV12-3/TRBV12-4,TRBJ1-3,.,TGTGCCAGCTCCCAGGGGACTGGAAACACCATATATTTT,CASSQGTGNTIYF
.,TRBV12-5,TRBJ1-5,.,TGTGCTAGTGGTTTGAGCCTGACAGTTTGGCCCCAGCATTTT,CASGLSLTVWPQHF
.,TRBV7-8,TRBJ1-2,.,TGTGCCAGCAGCCTAGACGGCGGCCGGTTAAACTATGGCTACACCTTC,CASSLDGGRLNYGYTF
.,TRBV6-5,TRBJ1-4,.,TGTGCCAGCAGCCCGACAGGAGATGAAAAACTGTTTTTT,CASSPTGDEKLFF
once,TRBV6-2/TRBV6-3,TRBJ1-1,.,TGTGCCAGCAGTTACGATTCCGGAGGGCCGGCCACTGAAGCTTTCTTT,CASSYDSGGPATEAFF
once,TRBV13,TRBJ1-1,.,TGTGCCAGCAGCTTTAACAGTCCCACTGAAGCTTTCTTT,CASSFNSPTEAFF